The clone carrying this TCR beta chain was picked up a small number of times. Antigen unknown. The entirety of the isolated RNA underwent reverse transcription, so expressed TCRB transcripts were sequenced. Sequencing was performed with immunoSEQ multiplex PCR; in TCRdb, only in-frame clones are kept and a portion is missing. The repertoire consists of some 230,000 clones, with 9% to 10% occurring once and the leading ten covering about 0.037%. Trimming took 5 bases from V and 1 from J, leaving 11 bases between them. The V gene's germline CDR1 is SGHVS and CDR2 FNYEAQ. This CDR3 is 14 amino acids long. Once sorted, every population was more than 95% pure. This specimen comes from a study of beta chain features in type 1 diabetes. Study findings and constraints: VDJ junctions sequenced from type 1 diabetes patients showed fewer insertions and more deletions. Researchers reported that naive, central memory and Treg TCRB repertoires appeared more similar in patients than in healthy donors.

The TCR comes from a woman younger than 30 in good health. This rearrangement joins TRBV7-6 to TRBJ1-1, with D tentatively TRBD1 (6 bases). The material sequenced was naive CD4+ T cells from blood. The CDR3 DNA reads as TGTGCCAGCAGCACCGGACAGCCGAACACTGAAGCTTTCTTT. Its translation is CASSTGQPNTEAFF.